A selection of T cell receptor beta chains follows, all from one sample in a study of blood T cells in healthy people across ages. One entry per CDR3 protein results from TCRdb running MiXCR on the 5' RACE reads. The sample has approximately 810,000 distinct CDR3 sequences; less than 35% are singletons. Sequencing was done on a sample of blood. All receptors derive from a woman older than 75 in good health. The CDR3 runs from the conserved cysteine through the conserved F or W. Each record gives: clone size, V gene, J gene, D gene, CDR3 protein, CDR3 DNA. A D gene is named only where the DNA matches it firmly. Only part of the rows carry a size: once, few, many, or a class if the clone is expanded.

clone_size: many
v_call: TRBV7-2
j_call: TRBJ2-4
d_call: .
cdr3_aa: CASSLTGLIAKNIQYF
cdr3_nt: TGTGCCAGCAGCCTGACAGGACTAATAGCCAAAAACATTCAGTACTTC

clone_size: many
v_call: TRBV5-5
j_call: TRBJ2-5
d_call: .
cdr3_aa: CASSLRQGRATQYF
cdr3_nt: TGTGCCAGCAGCTTGAGGCAGGGCCGAGCGACCCAGTACTTC

clone_size: .
v_call: TRBV3-1
j_call: TRBJ1-2
d_call: .
cdr3_aa: CASSQERDLGYGYTF
cdr3_nt: TGTGCCAGCAGCCAAGAGCGGGATTTGGGCTATGGCTACACCTTC

clone_size: few
v_call: TRBV28
j_call: TRBJ1-2
d_call: TRBD1
cdr3_aa: CASSNGGQSYGYTF
cdr3_nt: TGTGCCAGCAGTAACGGGGGACAGTCCTATGGCTACACCTTC

clone_size: .
v_call: TRBV6-6
j_call: TRBJ1-5
d_call: .
cdr3_aa: CASRTWAGAPDQPQHF
cdr3_nt: TGTGCCAGCAGGACCTGGGCAGGGGCACCGGATCAGCCCCAGCATTTT

clone_size: many
v_call: TRBV20-1
j_call: TRBJ2-7
d_call: TRBD2
cdr3_aa: CSARLAGLYEQYF
cdr3_nt: TGCAGTGCGCGACTAGCGGGGTTGTACGAGCAGTACTTC

clone_size: few
v_call: TRBV10-2
j_call: TRBJ2-1
d_call: .
cdr3_aa: CASSESSLGWFF
cdr3_nt: TGCGCCAGCAGTGAGTCCTCCCTCGGTTGGTTCTTC

clone_size: .
v_call: TRBV6-2/TRBV6-3
j_call: TRBJ1-3
d_call: .
cdr3_aa: CASSPGRTRDTIYF
cdr3_nt: TGTGCCAGCAGCCCGGGACGGACCAGAGACACCATATATTTT

clone_size: .
v_call: TRBV27
j_call: TRBJ2-7
d_call: TRBD1
cdr3_aa: CASSLNGQGSYEQYF
cdr3_nt: TGTGCCAGCAGCCTTAACGGACAGGGCTCCTACGAGCAGTACTTC

clone_size: few
v_call: TRBV12-3/TRBV12-4
j_call: TRBJ1-4
d_call: .
cdr3_aa: CASRGGVTNEKLFF
cdr3_nt: TGTGCCAGCAGGGGGGGGGTAACTAATGAAAAACTGTTTTTT

clone_size: many
v_call: TRBV21-1
j_call: TRBJ2-6
d_call: .
cdr3_aa: CASSKEAAISYSGANVLTF
cdr3_nt: TGTGCCAGCAGCAAAGAGGCAGCGATTTCGTACTCTGGGGCCAACGTCCTGACTTTC

clone_size: .
v_call: TRBV20-1
j_call: TRBJ2-7
d_call: .
cdr3_aa: CSARELGGLNEQYF
cdr3_nt: TGCAGTGCTAGAGAGTTGGGCGGATTGAACGAGCAGTACTTC

clone_size: .
v_call: TRBV11-2
j_call: TRBJ2-7
d_call: .
cdr3_aa: CASRGYNEQYF
cdr3_nt: TGTGCCAGCAGGGGGTACAATGAGCAGTACTTC

clone_size: few
v_call: TRBV20-1
j_call: TRBJ2-1
d_call: .
cdr3_aa: CSAKKFGRGLSSYNEQFF
cdr3_nt: TGCAGTGCTAAAAAGTTCGGGCGGGGGCTAAGCTCCTACAATGAGCAGTTCTTC

clone_size: few
v_call: TRBV6-2/TRBV6-3
j_call: TRBJ2-1
d_call: .
cdr3_aa: CASRGRGEQFF
cdr3_nt: TGTGCCAGCAGGGGGCGTGGTGAGCAGTTCTTC

clone_size: many
v_call: TRBV20-1
j_call: TRBJ2-1
d_call: TRBD2
cdr3_aa: CSAIPPRGGASNEQFF
cdr3_nt: TGCAGTGCTATTCCCCCCCGCGGGGGGGCCAGCAATGAGCAGTTCTTC

clone_size: .
v_call: TRBV4-3
j_call: TRBJ2-3
d_call: .
cdr3_aa: CASSQEQGAHTDTQYF
cdr3_nt: TGCGCCAGCAGCCAAGAGCAGGGCGCTCACACAGATACGCAGTATTTT

clone_size: many
v_call: TRBV5-1
j_call: TRBJ2-5
d_call: TRBD2
cdr3_aa: CASSFWGGEETQYF
cdr3_nt: TGCGCCAGCAGCTTTTGGGGAGGGGAAGAGACCCAGTACTTC

clone_size: many
v_call: TRBV7-2
j_call: TRBJ2-7
d_call: .
cdr3_aa: CASSSPLLSSYEQYF
cdr3_nt: TGTGCCAGCAGCTCACCCCTGTTGAGCTCCTACGAGCAGTACTTC

clone_size: few
v_call: TRBV6-5
j_call: TRBJ2-7
d_call: .
cdr3_aa: CASSPKGPPYEQYF
cdr3_nt: TGTGCCAGCAGCCCGAAAGGACCGCCCTACGAGCAGTACTTC

clone_size: .
v_call: TRBV16
j_call: TRBJ1-4
d_call: TRBD1
cdr3_aa: CASSQSAQGANEKRFF
cdr3_nt: TGTGCCAGCAGCCAATCGGCCCAGGGGGCTAATGAAAAACGGTTTTTT

clone_size: many
v_call: TRBV6-1
j_call: TRBJ2-7
d_call: .
cdr3_aa: CASSEAGFAYEQYF
cdr3_nt: TGTGCCAGCAGTGAAGCGGGTTTCGCCTACGAGCAGTACTTC

clone_size: .
v_call: TRBV19
j_call: TRBJ1-1
d_call: .
cdr3_aa: CASSIQGSNTEAFF
cdr3_nt: TGTGCCAGTAGTATTCAGGGGTCGAACACTGAAGCTTTCTTT

clone_size: .
v_call: TRBV2
j_call: TRBJ1-2
d_call: TRBD1
cdr3_aa: CASSEGMTGVDTF
cdr3_nt: TGTGCCAGCAGTGAAGGGATGACAGGGGTGGACACCTTC

clone_size: many
v_call: TRBV6-6
j_call: TRBJ2-3
d_call: .
cdr3_aa: CASSWADSSDTQYF
cdr3_nt: TGTGCCAGCAGTTGGGCGGACTCTAGTGATACGCAGTATTTT

clone_size: .
v_call: TRBV7-8
j_call: TRBJ2-3
d_call: TRBD2
cdr3_aa: CASSPRIIAGGPRSTDTQYF
cdr3_nt: TGTGCCAGCAGCCCGCGAATAATAGCGGGGGGGCCGAGAAGCACAGATACGCAGTATTTT

clone_size: many
v_call: TRBV11-2
j_call: TRBJ2-1
d_call: TRBD2
cdr3_aa: CASSPRTSRDNEQFF
cdr3_nt: TGTGCCAGCAGCCCCCGGACTAGCCGGGACAATGAGCAGTTCTTC

clone_size: .
v_call: TRBV30
j_call: TRBJ1-5
d_call: .
cdr3_aa: CACQAGDNQPQHF
cdr3_nt: TGTGCCTGCCAGGCAGGTGACAATCAGCCCCAGCATTTT

clone_size: .
v_call: TRBV2
j_call: TRBJ1-4
d_call: TRBD1
cdr3_aa: CASSSTGATNERLFF
cdr3_nt: TGTGCCAGCAGCTCAACAGGGGCAACTAATGAAAGACTGTTTTTT

clone_size: many
v_call: TRBV6-2/TRBV6-3
j_call: TRBJ2-5
d_call: .
cdr3_aa: CASSQPQTQYF
cdr3_nt: TGTGCCAGCAGTCAACCCCAGACCCAGTACTTC

clone_size: many
v_call: TRBV7-9
j_call: TRBJ1-5
d_call: .
cdr3_aa: CASSSGGGASQPQHF
cdr3_nt: TGTGCCAGCAGCTCTGGGGGGGGGGCGAGTCAGCCCCAGCATTTT

clone_size: few
v_call: TRBV11-3
j_call: TRBJ2-2
d_call: .
cdr3_aa: CASSLDRRNTGELFF
cdr3_nt: TGTGCCAGCAGCTTAGACAGGAGAAACACCGGGGAGCTGTTTTTT

clone_size: .
v_call: TRBV18
j_call: TRBJ1-6
d_call: .
cdr3_aa: CASSPPLGRSPLHF
cdr3_nt: TGTGCCAGCTCACCGCCTTTAGGGCGGTCACCCCTCCACTTT

clone_size: .
v_call: TRBV7-6
j_call: TRBJ2-7
d_call: TRBD1
cdr3_aa: CASRKGTGDTYEQYF
cdr3_nt: TGTGCCAGCAGGAAAGGGACAGGGGACACCTACGAGCAGTACTTC

clone_size: few
v_call: TRBV28
j_call: TRBJ2-5
d_call: .
cdr3_aa: CVSSYRRETQYF
cdr3_nt: TGTGTCAGCAGTTACAGGCGAGAGACCCAGTACTTC

clone_size: .
v_call: TRBV5-1
j_call: TRBJ1-6
d_call: TRBD1
cdr3_aa: CASSLGGRGGNSPLHF
cdr3_nt: TGCGCCAGCAGCTTAGGGGGCAGGGGAGGAAATTCACCCCTCCACTTT

clone_size: .
v_call: TRBV3-1
j_call: TRBJ2-7
d_call: .
cdr3_aa: CASSVQFMVEQYF
cdr3_nt: TGTGCCAGCAGCGTCCAATTTATGGTCGAGCAGTACTTC

clone_size: once
v_call: TRBV7-2
j_call: TRBJ2-1
d_call: .
cdr3_aa: CASSLGTVLSYNEQFF
cdr3_nt: TGTGCCAGCAGCTTAGGGACAGTCTTGTCCTACAATGAGCAGTTCTTC

clone_size: many
v_call: TRBV15
j_call: TRBJ1-2
d_call: .
cdr3_aa: CATSRVSKNYGYTF
cdr3_nt: TGTGCCACCAGCAGAGTGTCCAAGAACTATGGCTACACCTTC

clone_size: many
v_call: TRBV12-3/TRBV12-4
j_call: TRBJ2-5
d_call: .
cdr3_aa: CASSFMTVLGETQYF
cdr3_nt: TGTGCCAGCAGTTTCATGACGGTGCTGGGGGAGACCCAGTACTTC

clone_size: once
v_call: TRBV5-1
j_call: TRBJ1-1
d_call: .
cdr3_aa: CASSLAAPGSNTEAFF
cdr3_nt: TGCGCCAGCAGCTTGGCCGCGCCGGGGTCGAACACTGAAGCTTTCTTT

clone_size: many
v_call: TRBV2
j_call: TRBJ2-7
d_call: .
cdr3_aa: CASRGWKTYEQYF
cdr3_nt: TGTGCCAGCAGGGGGTGGAAGACCTACGAGCAGTACTTC

clone_size: many
v_call: TRBV10-3
j_call: TRBJ2-7
d_call: .
cdr3_aa: CAITPGQNYEQYF
cdr3_nt: TGTGCCATCACCCCGGGACAAAACTACGAGCAGTACTTC

clone_size: once
v_call: TRBV5-1
j_call: TRBJ2-1
d_call: .
cdr3_aa: CASSLVGRDEQVF
cdr3_nt: TGCGCCAGCAGCTTGGTTGGGAGAGATGAGCAGGTCTTC

clone_size: many
v_call: TRBV10-2
j_call: TRBJ1-6
d_call: TRBD1
cdr3_aa: CASSGQGFDNSPLHF
cdr3_nt: TGCGCCAGCAGTGGACAGGGATTTGATAATTCACCCCTCCACTTT

clone_size: many
v_call: TRBV7-2
j_call: TRBJ1-6
d_call: TRBD1
cdr3_aa: CASSLVGQGNSPLHF
cdr3_nt: TGTGCCAGCAGCTTAGTGGGACAGGGTAATTCACCCCTCCACTTT

clone_size: many
v_call: TRBV29-1
j_call: TRBJ2-1
d_call: .
cdr3_aa: CSVESRKKAYNEQFF
cdr3_nt: TGCAGCGTTGAGAGTAGAAAAAAAGCCTACAATGAGCAGTTCTTC

clone_size: many
v_call: TRBV7-2
j_call: TRBJ2-1
d_call: .
cdr3_aa: CASSPKPKDEQFF
cdr3_nt: TGTGCCAGCAGCCCCAAACCGAAGGATGAGCAGTTCTTC

clone_size: many
v_call: TRBV6-1
j_call: TRBJ2-3
d_call: TRBD2
cdr3_aa: CASSPGGLAGVTGTQYF
cdr3_nt: TGTGCCAGCAGCCCCGGAGGACTAGCGGGGGTGACGGGTACGCAGTATTTT

clone_size: many
v_call: TRBV7-2
j_call: TRBJ2-5
d_call: TRBD2
cdr3_aa: CASSPASGGARETQYF
cdr3_nt: TGTGCCAGCAGCCCGGCTAGCGGGGGGGCTAGGGAGACCCAGTACTTC

clone_size: many
v_call: TRBV6-1
j_call: TRBJ2-7
d_call: .
cdr3_aa: CASSEAPGVLPYEQYF
cdr3_nt: TGTGCCAGCAGTGAAGCCCCAGGGGTCCTACCCTACGAGCAGTACTTC

clone_size: .
v_call: TRBV29-1
j_call: TRBJ2-5
d_call: .
cdr3_aa: CMGIPQETQYF
cdr3_nt: TGCATGGGCATACCCCAAGAGACCCAGTACTTC

clone_size: few
v_call: TRBV3-1
j_call: TRBJ1-1
d_call: TRBD1
cdr3_aa: CASSQDRITGAEAFF
cdr3_nt: TGTGCCAGCAGCCAAGATCGGATCACAGGGGCTGAAGCTTTCTTT

clone_size: .
v_call: TRBV20-1
j_call: TRBJ2-7
d_call: .
cdr3_aa: CSARDSGLYSYEQYF
cdr3_nt: TGCAGTGCTAGAGATTCCGGACTGTACTCCTACGAGCAGTACTTC

clone_size: many
v_call: TRBV6-1
j_call: TRBJ2-4
d_call: .
cdr3_aa: CASKSGGTLSAGNIQYF
cdr3_nt: TGTGCCAGCAAGAGTGGGGGGACTCTCTCTGCCGGAAACATTCAGTACTTC

clone_size: .
v_call: TRBV29-1
j_call: TRBJ1-2
d_call: TRBD1
cdr3_aa: CSVEETGAIYGYTF
cdr3_nt: TGCAGCGTTGAAGAGACAGGGGCTATCTATGGCTACACCTTC

clone_size: .
v_call: TRBV7-2
j_call: TRBJ2-7
d_call: TRBD1
cdr3_aa: CASSNRQGSYEQYF
cdr3_nt: TGTGCCAGCAGCAATCGACAGGGCAGCTACGAGCAGTACTTC

clone_size: .
v_call: TRBV24-1
j_call: TRBJ2-1
d_call: TRBD1
cdr3_aa: CATSDSGTGRKDEQFF
cdr3_nt: TGTGCCACCAGTGATTCCGGGACAGGGCGTAAGGATGAGCAGTTCTTC